This T cell receptor beta chain was observed in a study of PD-L1 blockade in urothelial cancer. Study context: The study recovered a median of 141,255 T cells per blood sample. Study-level results: Durable-benefit patients expanded tumor-associated blood clones more at 3 weeks.

The CDR3 is 15 residues long. The junction had 5 bases not matched to a gene; V was cut back by 1 base and J by 7 bases. Germline V CDR1 and CDR2: KGHSH, LQKENI. For this clone: Its antigen is currently unknown.

Time point: pretreatment peripheral blood. There were between 1 and 8 samples from each patient, taken pretreatment and on-treatment. Synthetic TCR analog templates were spiked into all PCRs individually. TCRdb's table, derived via immunoSEQ multiplex PCR, lists solely in-frame clones and lacks some. The sample holds tens of thousands of clones, around 91% seen once. The receptor's source is a man in his 60s with urothelial cancer. The rearrangement links TRBV18 to TRBJ1-5, with 9 bases identical to TRBD1. The sequencing used PBMCs, collected around atezolizumab (anti-PD-L1) treatment. CDR3 DNA sequence: TGTGCCAGCTCACCACAAACAGGGGGCGAGCAGCCCCAGCATTTT. Encoded protein: CASSPQTGGEQPQHF.